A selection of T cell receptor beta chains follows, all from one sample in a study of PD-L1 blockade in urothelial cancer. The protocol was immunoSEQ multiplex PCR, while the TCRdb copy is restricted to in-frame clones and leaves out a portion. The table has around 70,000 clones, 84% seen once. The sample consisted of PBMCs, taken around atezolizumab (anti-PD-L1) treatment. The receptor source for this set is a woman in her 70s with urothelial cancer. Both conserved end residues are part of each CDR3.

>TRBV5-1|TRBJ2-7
CASSIQGDNEQYF
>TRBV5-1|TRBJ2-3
CASSLAGTSGGETQYF
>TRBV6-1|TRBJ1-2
CASRGTEGLGYTF
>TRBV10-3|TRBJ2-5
CAISDWGSETQYF
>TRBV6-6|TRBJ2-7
CASSSMTSVGFLEQYF
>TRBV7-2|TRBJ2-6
CASRTGVGNSGANVLTF
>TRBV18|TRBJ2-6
CASSPSGGARSGANVLTF
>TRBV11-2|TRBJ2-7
CASSLSGVGSYEQYF
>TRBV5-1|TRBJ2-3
CASSLDTTSTDTQYF
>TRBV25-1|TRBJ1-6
CASSGGGSNSPLHF
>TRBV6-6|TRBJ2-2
CASIRSQTSGSGELFF
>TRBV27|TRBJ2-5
CASSLKVETGQETQYF
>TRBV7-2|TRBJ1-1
CASSSPAGPEAFF
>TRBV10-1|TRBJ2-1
CASSGADSYNEQFF
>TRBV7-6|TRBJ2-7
CASSSADRGYEQYF
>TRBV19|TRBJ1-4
CASSPSRQGINEKLFF
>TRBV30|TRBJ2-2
CAWNGQGPSTGELFF
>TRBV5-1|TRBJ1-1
CASSLGRDRVYTEAFF
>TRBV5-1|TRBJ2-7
CASRLAGVPLHEQYF
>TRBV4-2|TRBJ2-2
CASSQTEPNTGELFF
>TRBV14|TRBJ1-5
CASSHYDKQGVSNQPQHF
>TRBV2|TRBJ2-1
CASNTRGRGQFF
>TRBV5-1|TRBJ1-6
CASSLGTGYNSPLHF
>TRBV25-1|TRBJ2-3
CASSELQRDSTDTQYF
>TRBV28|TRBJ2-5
CASSFLGAQETQYF
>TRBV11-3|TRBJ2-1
CASSLDGLAGDNEQFF
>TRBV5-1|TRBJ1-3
CASSPGTGLGNTIYF
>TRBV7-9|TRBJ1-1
CASTRDRDGPEAFF
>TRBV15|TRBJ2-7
CATSRDWAGNPYEQYF
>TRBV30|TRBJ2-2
CASSRGSGELFF
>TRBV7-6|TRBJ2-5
CASSLAALAAQETQYF
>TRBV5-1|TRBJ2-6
CASSLGAISGANVLTF
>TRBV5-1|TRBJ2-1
CASRRGTGVGDEQFF
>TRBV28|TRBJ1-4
CASSLGDRGEKLFF
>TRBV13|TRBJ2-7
CASSLGRGQLASGEQYF
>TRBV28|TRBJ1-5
CASRRTGSSNQPQHF
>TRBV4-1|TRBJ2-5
CASSQWTGGYQETQYF
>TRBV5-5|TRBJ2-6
CASSLVDSGANVLTF
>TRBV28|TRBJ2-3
CASNGGVESTDTQYF
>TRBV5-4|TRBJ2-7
CASSRKGTGTVSYEQYF
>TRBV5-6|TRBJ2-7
CASSWRDGLREQYF
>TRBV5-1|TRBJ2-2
CASKWTGDTGELFF
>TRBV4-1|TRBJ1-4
CASRKKTVRAGWATNEKLFF
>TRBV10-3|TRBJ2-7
CAISESSYEQYF
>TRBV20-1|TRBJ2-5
CSARRETQYF
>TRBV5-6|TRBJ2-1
CASGIGGPGYYEQFF
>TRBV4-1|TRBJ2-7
CASSYGQGSDSYEQYF
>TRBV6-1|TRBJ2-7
CASSQLAGGTYEQYF
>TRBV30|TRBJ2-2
CAWSGQVTGELFF
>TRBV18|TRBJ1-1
CASSSPGGNTEAFF
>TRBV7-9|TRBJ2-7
CASSFEAYEQYF
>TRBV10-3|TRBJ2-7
CAISEPSGESYEQYF
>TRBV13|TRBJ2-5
CASSLGLAGERETQYF
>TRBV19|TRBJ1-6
CASSIRGRSPLHF
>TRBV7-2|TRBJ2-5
CASSLAGPQETQYF
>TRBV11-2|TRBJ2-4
CASSLDPGTGPNIQYF
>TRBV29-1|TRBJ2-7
CSVDRGGEQYF